These T cell receptor beta chains were read from a single sample in a study of technical replicates of blood from a handful of donors. Libraries were prepared by immunoSEQ multiplex PCR; TCRdb keeps only in-frame clonotypes and omits some of them. The sample lists about 71,000 clones, roughly 90% occurring once. The sample consisted of PBMCs. All receptors come from a human donor in good health. Some clones in this sample may be carry-over from other donors' samples. CDR3s include the opening cysteine and the closing phenylalanine or tryptophan. D genes are given only for firm matches. The size field is filled for only some rows; it gives once, few, many or a size class.

NA	NA	TRBV6-5	TRBJ1-6	CASSYVREGSPLHF	TGTGCCAGCAGTTACGTCAGGGAGGGATCACCCCTCCACTTT
NA	NA	TRBV30	TRBJ2-1	CAWSPSDRSSYNEQFF	TGTGCCTGGAGTCCCTCAGACAGGAGTTCCTACAATGAGCAGTTCTTC
NA	NA	TRBV2	TRBJ1-3	CASSGQGNTIYF	TGTGCCAGCAGCGGACAGGGAAACACCATATATTTT
NA	TRBD2	TRBV10-2	TRBJ2-1	CASSDLTSGSYEQFF	TGCGCCAGCAGCGACCTGACTAGCGGGAGTTACGAGCAGTTCTTC
NA	NA	TRBV6-5	TRBJ1-1	CASSPQRALAVFF	TGTGCCAGCAGTCCCCAGCGGGCTCTGGCTGTTTTCTTT
NA	NA	TRBV18	TRBJ1-6	CASADNSPLHF	TGTGCCAGCGCGGATAATTCACCCCTCCACTTT
many	TRBD1	TRBV5-6	TRBJ2-2	CASSYGTGTGELFF	TGTGCCAGCAGCTATGGGACAGGGACCGGGGAGCTGTTTTTT
once	NA	TRBV29-1	TRBJ2-1	CSVPGGKQWEQFF	TGCAGCGTTCCCGGCGGTAAACAATGGGAGCAGTTCTTC
once	TRBD2	TRBV13	TRBJ2-5	CASSFSPTSGGAETQYF	TGTGCCAGCAGCTTTTCGCCGACTAGCGGGGGGGCTGAGACCCAGTACTTC
NA	TRBD1	TRBV19	TRBJ1-2	CASRIRGTADSYTF	TGTGCCAGTAGGATCCGGGGGACAGCTGACAGCTACACCTTC
NA	NA	TRBV6-6	TRBJ1-1	CASTLRGTAEAFF	TGTGCCAGCACCTTGAGGGGGACCGCTGAAGCTTTCTTT